This T cell receptor (beta chain) came from a study of OX40 agonist ivuxolimab in advanced cancers. Overall study context: Patients were infused with ivuxolimab every 2 weeks at 0.01 to 10 mg/kg. Around 40% of patients had received prior checkpoint inhibitor therapy. Three individuals attained partial responses, comprising one hepatocellular carcinoma case and two cutaneous melanoma cases.

Anyone with autoimmune disease history or systemic immunosuppression was excluded. This CDR3 is 16 amino acids long. Trimming cost V 6 bases and J 12 bases, with 27 bases left between them. Germline V gene data show CDR1 as KGHSH and CDR2 as LQKENI. The repertoire was sequenced with immunoSEQ multiplex PCR; TCRdb's copy has only in-frame clones and lacks some. The sample comprises over 60,000 clones, 85% of which are singletons, and over 4% rests with the top ten. The source is an adult with an advanced solid tumor such as melanoma, head and neck, liver or kidney cancer. The starting material was CD4+ or CD8+ T cells sorted from blood, obtained in a trial of the OX40 agonist ivuxolimab. The chain uses TRBV18 and TRBJ2-1; D is possibly TRBD1 (7 bases). For the CDR3, the DNA is TGTGCCAGCTCCGCGGGACAGCTCACCAATGTGATAAGGCAGTTCTTC. It translates to CASSAGQLTNVIRQFF.